Listed below are T cell receptor beta chains from one sample, sequenced in a study of blood T cell repertoires in COVID-19. Libraries were prepared by immunoSEQ multiplex PCR; TCRdb keeps only in-frame clonotypes and omits some of them. The sample includes around 620,000 clones, 75% to 90% of them seen just once. Sequenced: peripheral blood. These receptors all come from a woman younger than 35 with acute or convalescent COVID-19. The CDR3 runs from the conserved cysteine through the conserved F or W. The D gene is left open where the match is weak. The listing skips clone size in some rows; elsewhere it reads once, few, many or a size class.

v_call,j_call,clone_size,d_call,cdr3_aa,cdr3_nt
TRBV7-9,TRBJ2-3,-,TRBD1,CATRRGTGYPDTQYF,TGTGCCACACGGAGGGGGACAGGGTACCCAGATACGCAGTATTTT
TRBV2,TRBJ1-1,-,TRBD1,CASRQAGGWGTEAFF,TGTGCCAGCAGGCAGGCAGGGGGCTGGGGCACTGAAGCTTTCTTT
TRBV24-1,TRBJ1-2,-,-,CATSDLAGGYTF,TGTGCCACCAGTGATTTAGCGGGTGGCTACACCTTC
TRBV25-1,TRBJ1-2,-,-,CASTETGSYGYTF,TGTGCCAGCACCGAAACAGGGAGCTATGGCTACACCTTC
TRBV5-4,TRBJ2-3,few,TRBD1,CASSLRTGGPDTQYF,TGTGCCAGCAGCTTGAGGACAGGGGGCCCAGATACGCAGTATTTT
TRBV19,TRBJ1-1,-,TRBD1,CASSIRTGSTEAFF,TGTGCCAGTAGTATCAGGACAGGGAGCACTGAAGCTTTCTTT
TRBV7-9,TRBJ1-5,-,TRBD1,CASSTGGQGRNQPQHF,TGTGCCAGCAGCACGGGTGGACAGGGACGGAATCAGCCCCAGCATTTT
TRBV5-8,TRBJ1-5,-,-,CASSLVWGEQPQHF,TGTGCCAGCAGCTTGGTATGGGGGGAGCAGCCCCAGCATTTT
TRBV9,TRBJ2-7,-,-,CASSEGVATKYEQYF,TGTGCCAGCAGCGAGGGGGTAGCGACTAAGTACGAGCAGTACTTC
TRBV7-3,TRBJ2-1,few,TRBD2,CASSLRPGLAGGLSYNEQFF,TGTGCCAGCAGCTTAAGGCCGGGACTAGCGGGGGGACTCTCCTACAATGAGCAGTTCTTC
TRBV27,TRBJ2-5,-,-,CASSFRIQETQYF,TGTGCCAGCAGTTTCAGGATCCAAGAGACCCAGTACTTC
TRBV6-1,TRBJ1-2,-,-,CASSERGTDYGYTF,TGTGCCAGCAGTGAAAGGGGGACGGACTATGGCTACACCTTC
TRBV7-9,TRBJ2-3,-,-,CASSYGVGGGDTQYF,TGTGCCAGCAGCTATGGGGTTGGAGGTGGAGATACGCAGTATTTT
TRBV11-2,TRBJ2-2,once,TRBD2,CASRKLAGGPGELFF,TGTGCCAGCAGAAAACTAGCGGGGGGGCCCGGGGAGCTGTTTTTT
TRBV11-2,TRBJ2-7,-,TRBD1,CASTTLRDRLYEQYF,TGTGCCAGCACTACGCTCCGGGACAGACTATACGAGCAGTACTTC
TRBV6-2/TRBV6-3,TRBJ1-2,-,-,CASSYGQGVYYGYTF,TGTGCCAGCAGTTACGGGCAGGGTGTATACTATGGCTACACCTTC
TRBV6-1,TRBJ2-5,-,TRBD2,CASSESSSGGPETQYF,TGTGCCAGCAGTGAATCCTCTAGCGGGGGGCCAGAGACCCAGTACTTC
TRBV4-1,TRBJ1-3,-,-,CASSQDLRFGVGNTIYF,TGCGCCAGCAGCCAAGACCTGAGGTTCGGGGTAGGAAACACCATATATTTT
TRBV3-1/TRBV3-2,TRBJ1-2,-,-,CASSQDPGTFFLRFGYTF,TGTGCCAGCAGCCAAGACCCCGGGACTTTTTTTCTTCGATTTGGCTACACCTTC
TRBV30,TRBJ1-2,-,TRBD1,CAWTGTGSGYTF,TGTGCCTGGACCGGGACAGGTAGTGGCTACACCTTC
TRBV6-1,TRBJ1-2,-,-,CASSNSGAIESGYTF,TGTGCCAGCAGCAACTCAGGGGCCATCGAGAGCGGCTACACCTTC
TRBV19,TRBJ1-4,-,-,CASSITGFNEKLFF,TGTGCCAGTAGTATAACGGGGTTTAATGAAAAACTGTTTTTT
TRBV25-1,TRBJ1-1,-,TRBD1,CATLRGRKSEAFF,TGTGCCACCCTCAGGGGGCGGAAATCTGAAGCTTTCTTT
TRBV5-5,TRBJ2-1,-,TRBD1,CASSSIESDRGYEQFF,TGTGCCAGCAGCTCTATTGAGTCTGACAGGGGGTATGAGCAGTTCTTC
TRBV4-1,TRBJ2-1,-,-,CASSDVGDEQFF,TGCGCCAGCAGCGACGTCGGGGATGAGCAGTTCTTC
TRBV3-1/TRBV3-2,TRBJ2-2,-,-,CASSQQKPGLTTGELFF,TGTGCCAGCAGCCAACAAAAACCGGGACTCACCACCGGGGAGCTGTTTTTT
TRBV12-3/TRBV12-4,TRBJ1-2,-,-,CASSLSGYYGYTF,TGTGCCAGCAGTTTAAGCGGGTACTATGGCTACACCTTC
TRBV2,TRBJ1-2,-,TRBD1,CASSTGGSYGYTF,TGTGCCAGCAGTACAGGGGGCAGTTATGGCTACACCTTC
TRBV5-4,TRBJ1-1,-,-,CASSFMNTEAFF,TGTGCCAGCAGCTTCATGAACACTGAAGCTTTCTTT
TRBV3-1/TRBV3-2,TRBJ2-7,-,TRBD1,CASRRQGAYEQYF,TGTGCCAGCCGTAGACAGGGGGCATACGAGCAGTACTTC
TRBV7-9,TRBJ2-7,-,TRBD2,CASSLGLAGTYEQYF,TGTGCCAGCAGCTTAGGACTAGCGGGAACCTACGAGCAGTACTTC
TRBV6-2/TRBV6-3,TRBJ2-1,-,TRBD1,CASSYYGQGSYNEQFF,TGTGCCAGCAGTTACTATGGACAGGGGTCCTACAATGAGCAGTTCTTC
TRBV7-3,TRBJ1-1,-,-,CASSLKPVSENTEAFF,TGTGCCAGCAGCTTAAAACCGGTGAGCGAAAACACTGAAGCTTTCTTT
TRBV6-5,TRBJ1-1,-,-,CASSYSRGTLNTEAFF,TGTGCCAGCAGTTACTCAAGGGGTACATTGAACACTGAAGCTTTCTTT
TRBV19,TRBJ1-1,-,TRBD1,CASSKVSGGMAEAFF,TGTGCCAGTAGTAAAGTTTCAGGGGGTATGGCTGAAGCTTTCTTT
TRBV19,TRBJ2-7,-,-,CASSIDLVFASYEQYF,TGTGCCAGTAGTATAGATCTTGTTTTCGCGAGTTACGAGCAGTACTTC
TRBV5-8,TRBJ1-6,-,TRBD1,CASSTGESSYNSPLHF,TGTGCCAGCAGCACAGGGGAGAGCTCCTATAATTCACCCCTCCACTTT
TRBV12-3/TRBV12-4,TRBJ2-7,-,-,CASSLGGVLEQYF,TGTGCCAGCAGTTTAGGGGGGGTTCTCGAGCAGTACTTC
TRBV28,TRBJ1-1,-,-,CASSKNRPGIGTEAFF,TGTGCCAGCAGTAAGAATCGACCCGGGATAGGAACTGAAGCTTTCTTT
TRBV3-1/TRBV3-2,TRBJ1-2,-,-,CASSQTINKGYGYTF,TGTGCCAGCAGCCAGACTATCAACAAGGGCTATGGCTACACCTTC
TRBV9,TRBJ2-7,-,-,CASSVVGGPDEQYF,TGTGCCAGCAGCGTAGTCGGGGGGCCTGACGAGCAGTACTTC
TRBV6-5,TRBJ2-7,once,-,CASVTSNYEQYF,TGTGCCAGCGTAACTAGTAACTACGAGCAGTACTTC
TRBV12-3/TRBV12-4,TRBJ1-2,-,-,CASSLDSLYGYTF,TGTGCCAGCAGCTTAGACAGCCTTTATGGCTACACCTTC
TRBV6-2/TRBV6-3,TRBJ2-7,-,TRBD1,CASSSTNRGLSYEQYF,TGTGCCAGCAGTTCAACAAACAGGGGGCTCTCCTACGAGCAGTACTTC
TRBV4-1,TRBJ2-2,-,-,CASSQVGGPATGELFF,TGCGCCAGCAGCCAAGTAGGAGGACCAGCCACCGGGGAGCTGTTTTTT
TRBV12-5,TRBJ1-5,-,-,CASGLDPVSTGDSNQPQHF,TGTGCTAGTGGTTTGGACCCCGTGTCGACAGGTGATAGCAATCAGCCCCAGCATTTT
TRBV20-1,TRBJ1-2,-,-,CSASDGGGRKSYYGYTF,TGCAGTGCTAGTGACGGGGGAGGACGGAAAAGTTACTATGGCTACACCTTC
TRBV5-5,TRBJ1-1,few,TRBD1,CASSPAGQLYRNTEAFF,TGTGCCAGCAGCCCCGCGGGACAGCTGTACCGGAACACTGAAGCTTTCTTT
TRBV6-6,TRBJ2-7,-,-,CASRPDGNSYEQYF,TGTGCCAGCAGGCCGGACGGGAACTCCTACGAGCAGTACTTC
TRBV4-1,TRBJ1-5,once,TRBD1,CASSQSGQGGQPQHF,TGCGCCAGCAGCCAATCTGGACAGGGCGGTCAGCCCCAGCATTTT
TRBV7-8,TRBJ2-1,-,-,CASSKGGVGYNEQFF,TGTGCCAGCAGCAAGGGGGGGGTAGGGTACAATGAGCAGTTCTTC